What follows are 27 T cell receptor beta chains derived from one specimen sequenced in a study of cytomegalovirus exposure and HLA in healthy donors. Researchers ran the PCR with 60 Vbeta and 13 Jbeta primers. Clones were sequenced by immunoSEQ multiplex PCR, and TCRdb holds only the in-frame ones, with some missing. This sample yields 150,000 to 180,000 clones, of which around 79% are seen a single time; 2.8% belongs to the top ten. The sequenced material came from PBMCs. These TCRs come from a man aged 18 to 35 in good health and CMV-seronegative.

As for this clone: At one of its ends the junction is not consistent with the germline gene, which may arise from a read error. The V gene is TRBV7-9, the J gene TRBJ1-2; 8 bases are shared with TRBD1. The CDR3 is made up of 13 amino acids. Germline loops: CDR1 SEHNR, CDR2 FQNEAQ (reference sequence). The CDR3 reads CSSETGVNYGYTF. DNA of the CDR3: TGTTCCAGCGAGACAGGGGTGAATTATGGCTACACCTTC.

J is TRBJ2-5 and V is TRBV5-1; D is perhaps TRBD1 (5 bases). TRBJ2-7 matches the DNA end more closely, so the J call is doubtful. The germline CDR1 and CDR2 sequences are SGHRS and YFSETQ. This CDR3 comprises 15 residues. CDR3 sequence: CASTRAQGNSYEQYF. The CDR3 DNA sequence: TGCGCCAGCACCCGGGCCCAGGGAAACTCCTACGAGCAGTACTTC.

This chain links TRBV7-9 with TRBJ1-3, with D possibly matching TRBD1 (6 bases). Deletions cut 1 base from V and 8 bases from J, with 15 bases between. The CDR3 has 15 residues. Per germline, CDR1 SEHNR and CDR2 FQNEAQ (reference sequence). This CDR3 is CASSLDGTGSDTIYF. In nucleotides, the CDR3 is TGTGCCAGCAGCTTAGACGGTACAGGGTCAGACACCATATATTTT. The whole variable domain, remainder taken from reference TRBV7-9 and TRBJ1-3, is DTGVSQNPRHKITKRGQNVTFRCDPISEHNRLYWYRQTLGQGPEFLTYFQNEAQLEKSRLLSDRFSAERPKGSFSTLEIQRTEQGDSAMYLCASSLDGTGSDTIYFGEGSWLTVV.

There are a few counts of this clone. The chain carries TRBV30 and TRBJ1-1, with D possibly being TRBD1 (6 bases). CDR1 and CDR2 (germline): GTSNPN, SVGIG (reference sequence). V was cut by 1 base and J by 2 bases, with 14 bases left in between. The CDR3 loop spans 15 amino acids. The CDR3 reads CAWSGDMGKNTEAFF. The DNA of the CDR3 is TGTGCCTGGAGTGGGGACATGGGGAAAAACACTGAAGCTTTCTTT.

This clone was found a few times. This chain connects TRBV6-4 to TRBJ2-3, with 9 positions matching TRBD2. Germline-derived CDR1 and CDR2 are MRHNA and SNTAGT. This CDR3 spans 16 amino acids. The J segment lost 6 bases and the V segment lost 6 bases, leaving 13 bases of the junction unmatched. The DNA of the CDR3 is TGTGCCAGCAGCCCGACCACAACTAGCGGGCCGGATACGCAGTATTTT. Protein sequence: CASSPTTTSGPDTQYF.

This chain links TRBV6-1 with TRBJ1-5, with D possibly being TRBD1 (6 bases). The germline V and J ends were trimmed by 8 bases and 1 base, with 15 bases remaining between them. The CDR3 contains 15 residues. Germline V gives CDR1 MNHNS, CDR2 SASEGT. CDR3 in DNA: TGTGCCAGCGGGGGGGGCAGAGGGAGCAATCAGCCCCAGCATTTT. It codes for CASGGGRGSNQPQHF.

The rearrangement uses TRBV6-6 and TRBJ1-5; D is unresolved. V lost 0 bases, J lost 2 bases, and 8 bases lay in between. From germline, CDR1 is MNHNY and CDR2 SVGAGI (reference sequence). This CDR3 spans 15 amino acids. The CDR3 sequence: CASSYSEPGNQPQHF. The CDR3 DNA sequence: TGTGCCAGCAGTTACTCTGAGCCGGGCAATCAGCCCCAGCATTTT.

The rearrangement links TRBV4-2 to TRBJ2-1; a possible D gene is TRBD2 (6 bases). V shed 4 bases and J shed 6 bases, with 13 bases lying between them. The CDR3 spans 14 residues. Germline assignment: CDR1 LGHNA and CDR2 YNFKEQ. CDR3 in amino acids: CASSLWGGANEQFF. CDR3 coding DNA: TGTGCCAGCAGCCTTTGGGGAGGCGCCAATGAGCAGTTCTTC.

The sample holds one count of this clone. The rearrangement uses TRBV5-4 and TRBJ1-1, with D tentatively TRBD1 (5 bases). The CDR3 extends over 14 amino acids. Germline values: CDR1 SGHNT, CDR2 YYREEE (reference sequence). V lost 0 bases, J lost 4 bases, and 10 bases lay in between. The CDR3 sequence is CASSLAGGSTEAFF. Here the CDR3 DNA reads TGTGCCAGCAGCTTGGCGGGGGGAAGCACTGAAGCTTTCTTT.

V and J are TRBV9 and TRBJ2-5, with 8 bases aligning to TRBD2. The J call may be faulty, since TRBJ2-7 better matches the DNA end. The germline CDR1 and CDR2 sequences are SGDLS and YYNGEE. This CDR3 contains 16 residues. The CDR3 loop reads CASSPEAGGASYEQYF. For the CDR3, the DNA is TGTGCCAGCAGCCCAGAGGCGGGGGGCGCCTCCTACGAGCAGTACTTC.

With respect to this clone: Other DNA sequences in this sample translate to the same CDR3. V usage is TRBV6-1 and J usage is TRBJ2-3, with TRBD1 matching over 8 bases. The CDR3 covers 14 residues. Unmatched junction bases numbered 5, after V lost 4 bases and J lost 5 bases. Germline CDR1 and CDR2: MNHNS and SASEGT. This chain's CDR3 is CASSGQGRGDTQYF. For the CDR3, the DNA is TGTGCCAGCAGTGGACAGGGGAGAGGAGATACGCAGTATTTT.

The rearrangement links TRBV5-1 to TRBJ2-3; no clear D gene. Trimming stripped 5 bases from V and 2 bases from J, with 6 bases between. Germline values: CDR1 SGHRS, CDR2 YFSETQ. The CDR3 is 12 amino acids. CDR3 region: CASSLNTDTQYF. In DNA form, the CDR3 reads TGCGCCAGCAGTCTAAACACAGATACGCAGTATTTT.

The CDR3 DNA follows: TGCGCCAGCAGAGGGCGGGGGGACGGGAACCAAGAGACCCAGTACTTC. Protein sequence: CASRGRGDGNQETQYF. The chain has TRBV5-1 and TRBJ2-5; 8 bases line up with TRBD2. This CDR3 spans 16 amino acids. Germline V lookup: CDR1 SGHRS, CDR2 YFSETQ. V lost 5 bases, J lost 0 bases, and 9 bases stayed unmatched.

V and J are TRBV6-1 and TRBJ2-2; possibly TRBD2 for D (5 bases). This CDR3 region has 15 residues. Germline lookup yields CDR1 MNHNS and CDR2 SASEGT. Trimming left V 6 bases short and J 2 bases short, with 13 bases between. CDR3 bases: TGTGCCAGCAGCCGAGGGCTACCCAACACCGGGGAGCTGTTTTTT. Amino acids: CASSRGLPNTGELFF.

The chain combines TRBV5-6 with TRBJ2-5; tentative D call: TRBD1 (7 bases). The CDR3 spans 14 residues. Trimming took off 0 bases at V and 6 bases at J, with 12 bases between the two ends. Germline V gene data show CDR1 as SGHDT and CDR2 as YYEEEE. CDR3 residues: CASSLVTGRQTQYF. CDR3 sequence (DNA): TGTGCCAGCAGCTTGGTGACAGGGAGGCAGACCCAGTACTTC.

The CDR3 loop is CASMDGTANTEAFF. Here the CDR3 DNA reads TGTGCCAGCATGGACGGGACAGCGAACACTGAAGCTTTCTTT. The chain combines TRBV9 with TRBJ1-1; 7 bases agree with TRBD1. This CDR3 is 14 amino acids long. Trimming at V came to 6 bases and at J to 1 base, leaving 6 bases not matched to a gene. Looked up from germline, CDR1 is SGDLS and CDR2 is YYNGEE.

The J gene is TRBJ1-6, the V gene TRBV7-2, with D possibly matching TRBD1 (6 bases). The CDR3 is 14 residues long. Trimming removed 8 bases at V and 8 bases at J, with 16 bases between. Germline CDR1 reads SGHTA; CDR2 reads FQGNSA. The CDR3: CASEGQWGYSPLHF. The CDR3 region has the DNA TGTGCCAGCGAAGGACAGTGGGGTTATTCACCCCTCCACTTT.

CDR3 region: CASSLNFEQYF. The CDR3 coding sequence is TGTGCCAGCAGCTTAAACTTCGAGCAGTACTTC. The chain combines TRBV7-9 with TRBJ2-7; D not resolved. V lost 2 bases to trimming and J lost 6 bases, with 5 bases between them. This CDR3 spans 11 amino acids. CDR1 is SEHNR and CDR2 is FQNEAQ in the germline V gene (reference sequence).

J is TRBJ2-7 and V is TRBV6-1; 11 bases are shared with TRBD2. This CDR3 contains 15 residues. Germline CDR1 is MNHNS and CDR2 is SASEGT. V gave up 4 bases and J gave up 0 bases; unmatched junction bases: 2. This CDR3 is CASSVSGGGSYEQYV. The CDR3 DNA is TGTGCCAGCAGTGTTAGCGGGGGGGGCTCCTACGAGCAGTACGTC.

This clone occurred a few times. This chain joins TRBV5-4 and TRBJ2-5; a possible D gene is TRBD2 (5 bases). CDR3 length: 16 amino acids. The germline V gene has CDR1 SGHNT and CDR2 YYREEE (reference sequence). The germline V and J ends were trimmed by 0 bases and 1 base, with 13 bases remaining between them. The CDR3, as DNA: TGTGCCAGCAGCTTGGGGAGAAGCGGCGGCCAAGAGACCCAGTACTTC. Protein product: CASSLGRSGGQETQYF. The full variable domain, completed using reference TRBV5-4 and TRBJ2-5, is ETGVTQSPTHLIKTRGQQVTLRCSSQSGHNTVSWYQQALGQGPQFIFQYYREEENGRGNFPPRFSGLQFPNYSSELNVNALELDDSALYLCASSLGRSGGQETQYFGPGTRLLVL.

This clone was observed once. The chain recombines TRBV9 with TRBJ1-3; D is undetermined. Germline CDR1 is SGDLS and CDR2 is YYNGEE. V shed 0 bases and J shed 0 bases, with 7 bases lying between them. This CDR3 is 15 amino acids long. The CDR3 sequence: CASSVDGDSGNTIYF. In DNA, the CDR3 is TGTGCCAGCAGCGTAGACGGGGACTCTGGAAACACCATATATTTT.

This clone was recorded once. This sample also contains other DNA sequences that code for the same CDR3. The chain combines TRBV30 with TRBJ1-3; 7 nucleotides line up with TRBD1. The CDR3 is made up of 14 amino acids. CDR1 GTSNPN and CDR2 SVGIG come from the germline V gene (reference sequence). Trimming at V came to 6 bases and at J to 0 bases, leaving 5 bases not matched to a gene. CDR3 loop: CACPTGNSGNTIYF. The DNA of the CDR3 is TGTGCCTGCCCGACAGGGAACTCTGGAAACACCATATATTTT.

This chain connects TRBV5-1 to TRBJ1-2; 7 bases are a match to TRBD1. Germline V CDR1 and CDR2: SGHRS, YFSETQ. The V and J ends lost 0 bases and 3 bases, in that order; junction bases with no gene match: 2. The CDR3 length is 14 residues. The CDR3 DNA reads TGCGCCAGCAGCTTGGGACAGGGTCACTATGGCTACACCTTC. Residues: CASSLGQGHYGYTF.

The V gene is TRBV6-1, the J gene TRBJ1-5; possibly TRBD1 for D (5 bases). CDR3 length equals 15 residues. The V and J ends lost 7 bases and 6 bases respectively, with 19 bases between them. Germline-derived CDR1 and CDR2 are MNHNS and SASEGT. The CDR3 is CASTPSGGMRQPQHF. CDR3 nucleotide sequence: TGTGCCAGCACCCCATCGGGGGGAATGCGTCAGCCCCAGCATTTT.

The CDR3 nucleotides are TGTGCCAGCAGCTTGGACCCCCAGGGGTCGGAGACTGAAGCTTTCTTT. It codes for CASSLDPQGSETEAFF. This chain connects TRBV5-4 to TRBJ1-1; a possible D gene is TRBD1 (6 bases). Trimming cost V 0 bases and J 5 bases, with 17 bases left between them. CDR1 is SGHNT, CDR2 YYREEE, per germline (reference sequence). This CDR3 is 16 amino acids long.

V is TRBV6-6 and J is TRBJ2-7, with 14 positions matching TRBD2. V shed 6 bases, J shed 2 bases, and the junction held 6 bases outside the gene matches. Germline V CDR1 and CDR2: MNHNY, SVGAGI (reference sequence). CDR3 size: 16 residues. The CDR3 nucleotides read TGTGCCAGCAGACGCGGACTAGCGGGGGGTCCCTACGAGCAGTACGTC. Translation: CASRRGLAGGPYEQYV.

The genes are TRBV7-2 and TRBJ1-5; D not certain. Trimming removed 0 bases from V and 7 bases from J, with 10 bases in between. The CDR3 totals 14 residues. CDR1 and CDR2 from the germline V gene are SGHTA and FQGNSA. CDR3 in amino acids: CASSLAQAGQPQHF. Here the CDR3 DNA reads TGTGCCAGCAGCTTAGCGCAGGCTGGGCAGCCCCAGCATTTT. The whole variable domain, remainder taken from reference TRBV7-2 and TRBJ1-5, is GAGVSQSPSNKVTEKGKDVELRCDPISGHTALYWYRQSLGQGLEFLIYFQGNSAPDKSGLPSDRFSAERTGGSVSTLTIQRTQQEDSAVYLCASSLAQAGQPQHFGDGTRLSIL.